A single sample gave rise to the 27 T cell receptor beta chains below, sequenced in a study of blood T cell repertoires in COVID-19. The assay was immunoSEQ multiplex PCR, and TCRdb's table has in-frame clones only and misses some. This table has roughly 180,000 clones, 86% appearing once. Sequencing was performed on peripheral blood. The receptors here all came from a man between 70 and 80 years old with active or convalescent COVID-19.

This clone was detected once. V is TRBV7-9 and J is TRBJ2-1; tentative D call: TRBD2 (5 bases). Germline loops: CDR1 SEHNR, CDR2 FQNEAQ (reference sequence). Trimming took off 4 bases at V and 1 base at J, with 8 bases between the two ends. This CDR3 spans 14 amino acids. CDR3 residues: CASSSPGSYNEQFF. The CDR3 DNA reads as TGTGCCAGCAGCTCACCGGGATCCTACAATGAGCAGTTCTTC.

This clone was observed a single time. The chain is built from TRBV19 and TRBJ1-5, with D unclear. V was trimmed by 6 bases and J by 0 bases, leaving 12 bases between them. Germline V lookup: CDR1 LNHDA, CDR2 SQIVND (reference sequence). This CDR3 is 15 amino acids long. The CDR3 DNA sequence: TGTGCCAGTAGACCCCGGGATAGTAGCAATCAGCCCCAGCATTTT. Its translation is CASRPRDSSNQPQHF.

The sample holds a few counts of this clone. The chain couples TRBV7-2 to TRBJ1-4; D possibly corresponds to TRBD1 (5 bases). The V gene's germline CDR1 is SGHTA and CDR2 FQGNSA. The CDR3 runs 11 residues. Trimming shortened V by 1 base and J by 15 bases, and 9 bases separated the two germline ends. The CDR3 reads CASSLGGTLFF. The CDR3 nucleotides are TGTGCCAGCAGCTTAGGAGGGACTTTGTTTTTT.

The chain is built from TRBV6-6 and TRBJ1-6; TRBD1 aligns across 11 bases. The CDR3 loop spans 19 amino acids. The V segment lost 6 bases and the J segment 1 base; nucleotides outside the gene matches: 11. Germline V CDR1 and CDR2: MNHNY, SVGAGI (reference sequence). CDR3 sequence: CASSYTRDRGSSYNSPLHF. For the CDR3, the DNA is TGTGCCAGCAGCTACACCCGGGACAGGGGGAGTTCCTATAATTCACCCCTCCACTTT.

There are a few counts of this clone. This chain links TRBV11-3 with TRBJ2-3; 7 bases fit TRBD2. The germline gives CDR1 SGHNT, CDR2 YENEEA. Trimming cost V 5 bases and J 6 bases; bases outside gene matches: 5. The CDR3 totals 13 residues. CDR3 sequence reads: CASSPQLADTQYF. For the CDR3, the DNA is TGTGCCAGCAGCCCCCAACTAGCGGATACGCAGTATTTT.

This clone has only one observation. The chain employs TRBV11-1 and TRBJ1-3; D is ambiguous. The V end lost 5 bases, the J end lost 4 bases, and 9 bases lay between the germline ends. CDR1 SGHAT and CDR2 FQDESV come from the germline V gene (reference sequence). The CDR3 totals 13 residues. The CDR3 region is CASSIFRGNTIYF. The CDR3 DNA reads TGTGCCAGCAGCATCTTCAGGGGAAACACCATATATTTT.

This chain connects TRBV6-5 to TRBJ2-2, with D perhaps matching TRBD1 (5 bases). CDR1 is MNHEY and CDR2 is SVGAGI in the germline V gene. CDR3 length equals 13 residues. Trimming removed 10 bases at V and 5 bases at J, with 14 bases between. The CDR3 here is CATTDSRTGELFF. DNA of the CDR3: TGTGCCACTACCGACAGTCGGACCGGGGAGCTGTTTTTT.

V is TRBV24-1 and J is TRBJ1-1; D not resolved. V lost 5 bases to trimming and J lost 4 bases, with 7 bases between them. The CDR3 spans 12 residues. Germline values: CDR1 KGHDR, CDR2 SFDVKD. CDR3 in amino acids: CATSVGSTEAFF. The CDR3 region has the DNA TGTGCCACCAGTGTTGGTAGCACTGAAGCTTTCTTT.

V usage is TRBV27 and J usage is TRBJ1-1; the D gene is possibly TRBD1 (6 bases). Per germline, CDR1 MNHEY and CDR2 SMNVEV (reference sequence). The CDR3 covers 15 residues. V gave up 5 bases and J gave up 0 bases, with 13 bases separating them. In DNA form, the CDR3 reads TGTGCCAGCAGTCCTTACAGGGCCGTGAACACTGAAGCTTTCTTT. Its protein product is CASSPYRAVNTEAFF.

The chain recombines TRBV7-5 with TRBJ2-7; TRBD1 is the table's D call, not checked against the DNA. TRBV7-5 is reported as a pseudogene. This CDR3 has 16 residues. For the CDR3, the DNA is TGTGCCAGAAGCCCCATCAGGGGCCAAAATTTCTACGAGCAGTACTTC. Residues: CARSPIRGQNFYEQYF.

The genes are TRBV9 and TRBJ1-2, with TRBD1 matching over 7 bases. The CDR3 is 18 residues long. Trimming took 6 bases from V and 3 from J; bases not matched to a gene: 20. Germline assignment: CDR1 SGDLS and CDR2 YYNGEE. As DNA, the CDR3 is TGTGCCAGCACCGACCGACCTAGAGGACAGGAGAACCACTATGGCTACACCTTC. Protein: CASTDRPRGQENHYGYTF.

The table lists this clone with a few counts. V is TRBV7-8 and J is TRBJ1-1, with D unclear. Trimming shortened V by 0 bases and J by 1 base, and 12 bases separated the two germline ends. CDR3 length equals 16 residues. From germline, CDR1 is SGHVS and CDR2 FQNEAQ. CDR3 sequence (DNA): TGTGCCAGCAGCTTAGCGGGCCAGAACCCGAACACTGAAGCTTTCTTT. This codes for CASSLAGQNPNTEAFF.

The rearrangement uses TRBV30 and TRBJ1-2; 11 nucleotides align to TRBD1. Germline CDR1 GTSNPN, CDR2 SVGIG (reference sequence). CDR3 length equals 11 residues. After removal of 7 bases from V and 10 bases from J, the junction contained 5 bases not matched to a gene. CDR3 in DNA: TGTGCCTATCGGGACAGGGGGGACTACACCTTC. This encodes CAYRDRGDYTF. The full variable domain, rest sourced from reference TRBV30 and TRBJ1-2, is SQTIHQWPATLVQPVGSPLSLECTVEGTSNPNLYWYRQAAGRGLQLLFYSVGIGQISSEVPQNLSASRPQDRQFILSSKKLLLSDSGFYLCAYRDRGDYTFGSGTRLTVV.

The V call is TRBV18, the J call TRBJ2-5; 10 positions match TRBD2. The CDR3 sequence is 17 residues long. The V segment lost 2 bases and the J segment 4 bases; nucleotides outside the gene matches: 10. The germline V gene encodes CDR1 KGHSH and CDR2 LQKENI. The CDR3 sequence: CASSPTGLAGEGETQYF. CDR3 in DNA: TGTGCCAGCTCACCAACCGGGCTAGCGGGAGAGGGAGAGACCCAGTACTTC.

The chain uses TRBV18 and TRBJ2-7, with a weak D call TRBD2 (6 bases). With 2 bases removed from V and 2 bases from J, the gap between germline ends came to 25 bases. There are 19 residues in the CDR3. Germline V CDR1 and CDR2: KGHSH, LQKENI. The CDR3 nucleotides read TGTGCCAGCTCACCAACATTTGCTAAATTAGGCGGGGAGGCCTACGAGCAGTACTTC. Its translation is CASSPTFAKLGGEAYEQYF.

The rearrangement joins TRBV11-2 to TRBJ2-7; weak D call: TRBD1 (5 bases). V lost 5 bases and J lost 1, with 15 bases in between. CDR1 is SGHAT, CDR2 FQNNGV, per germline. The CDR3 is 15 amino acids. In nucleotides, the CDR3 is TGTGCCAGCAGCCAAGGGGCAGCGACATCCTACGAGCAGTACTTC. Translated, it gives CASSQGAATSYEQYF.

The chain employs TRBV10-3 and TRBJ2-1; 9 nucleotides agree with TRBD1. This CDR3 contains 14 residues. With 0 bases clipped from V and 9 bases from J, the junction kept 3 bases outside the gene matches. Germline CDR1 ENHRY, CDR2 SYGVKD. The CDR3 protein is CAISESQGAGEQFF. In DNA form, the CDR3 reads TGTGCCATCAGTGAGTCACAGGGGGCGGGTGAGCAGTTCTTC.

This clone was seen a single time. The rearrangement uses TRBV28 and TRBJ1-2; no clear D. V was pared by 2 bases and J by 3 bases, with 10 bases between. Germline lookup yields CDR1 MDHEN and CDR2 SYDVKM. This CDR3 contains 14 residues. This CDR3 reads CASSLHGDDYGYTF. The CDR3 DNA reads TGTGCCAGCAGTTTACACGGGGATGACTATGGCTACACCTTC.

This sequence joins TRBV29-1 and TRBJ1-1; D is uncertain. CDR1 and CDR2 (germline): SQVTM, ANQGSEA. The length of the CDR3 is 12 residues. V was pared by 4 bases and J by 7 bases, with 13 bases between. This CDR3 reads CSVGWTPREAFF. CDR3 DNA sequence: TGCAGCGTTGGTTGGACTCCGCGTGAAGCTTTCTTT.

This clone has just a few counts. The rearrangement uses TRBV11-2 and TRBJ2-5; tentative D call: TRBD1 (5 bases). Germline V gene sequence: CDR1 SGHAT, CDR2 FQNNGV. The V end lost 0 bases, the J end lost 7 bases, and 18 bases lay between the germline ends. The CDR3 spans 16 residues. CDR3 DNA sequence: TGTGCCAGCAGCTTAGATAAGGCAGGGCGATCAGGGACCCAGTACTTC. Translated, it gives CASSLDKAGRSGTQYF.

This chain connects TRBV7-9 to TRBJ1-2; 7 bases are shared with TRBD1. J lost 4 bases, V lost 2 bases, and 7 bases had no gene match. Per the germline V gene, CDR1 is SEHNR and CDR2 is FQNEAQ (reference sequence). The CDR3 spans 15 residues. CDR3 protein: CASSLLKGASYGYTF. The CDR3 coding sequence is TGTGCCAGCAGCTTACTTAAGGGGGCCAGCTATGGCTACACCTTC.

The CDR3 sequence is CAIGRQGPTNEKLFF. CDR3 coding DNA: TGTGCCATCGGAAGACAGGGACCAACTAATGAAAAACTGTTTTTT. The chain couples TRBV10-3 to TRBJ1-4; 7 bases are a match to TRBD1. Germline-derived CDR1 and CDR2 are ENHRY and SYGVKD. The CDR3 spans 15 residues. Unmatched junction bases numbered 6, after V lost 8 bases and J lost 0 bases.

V gene TRBV6-5 combines with J gene TRBJ1-5; possible D gene TRBD1, 5 bases. Trimming removed 7 bases at V and 12 bases at J, with 19 bases between. The CDR3 runs 13 residues. Per germline, CDR1 MNHEY and CDR2 SVGAGI. The CDR3 spells CASTRPGLQDQHF. The DNA of the CDR3 is TGTGCCAGCACTCGACCGGGACTCCAAGACCAGCATTTT.

This clone is a singleton in its sample. A read error may account for a junction end that differs from germline. The gene calls are TRBV13 and TRBJ2-1, with D tentatively TRBD2 (5 bases). Per germline, CDR1 PRHDT and CDR2 FYEKMQ (reference sequence). The CDR3 has 12 residues. The DNA for the CDR3 is TGTGCCAGCAGCATCAGCGCCCAACCCGGGGTCTTC. It specifies CASSISAQPGVF.

The chain carries TRBV27 and TRBJ2-2; TRBD1 is a possible D gene (6 bases). CDR1 is MNHEY, CDR2 SMNVEV, per germline (reference sequence). Trimming took 4 bases from V and 7 from J, leaving 13 bases between them. This CDR3 has 14 amino acids. The CDR3 region has the DNA TGTGCCAGCAGTTCCACAGGGTTGGGCGGGGAGCTGTTTTTT. This gives the protein CASSSTGLGGELFF.

J is TRBJ1-1 and V is TRBV5-5; TRBD1 might be the D (6 bases). Germline-derived CDR1 and CDR2 are SGHKS and YYEKEE (reference sequence). The CDR3 has 17 amino acids. V was pared by 4 bases and J by 4 bases, with 23 bases between. CDR3 bases: TGTGCCAGCAGCCCCACTATGGGGGGGGCCCTTCGCACTGAAGCTTTCTTT. This sequence encodes CASSPTMGGALRTEAFF. The full variable domain, in which reference TRBV5-5 and TRBJ1-1 provide the parts outside the CDR3, is DAGVTQSPTHLIKTRGQQVTLRCSPISGHKSVSWYQQVLGQGPQFIFQYYEKEERGRGNFPDRFSARQFPNYSSELNVNALLLGDSALYLCASSPTMGGALRTEAFFGQGTRLTVV.

With respect to this clone: One end of the junction is discordant with germline, which a read error may explain. This chain joins TRBV10-2 and TRBJ1-2; 8 nucleotides line up with TRBD1. Looked up from germline, CDR1 is WSHSY and CDR2 is SAAADI. The CDR3 sequence is 15 residues long. DNA of the CDR3: TGCGCCCGCAGGCCACGACAGGGGAGCGTCTCTGGCTACACCTTC. This translates into CARRPRQGSVSGYTF.